The next 20 T cell receptor beta chains were all read from a single sample in a study of control samples from healthy donors and cancer patients. Clones were sequenced by immunoSEQ multiplex PCR, and TCRdb holds only the in-frame ones, with some missing. The data hold 150,000 to 200,000 clones, with around 92% observed a single time. The sample was blood. These receptors were collected from a woman aged 25 to 39 in good health.

The chain employs TRBV1 and TRBJ2-3; the D segment call TRBD2 is taken from the table without a DNA check. TRBV1 corresponds to a pseudogene. The length of the CDR3 is 15 residues. CDR3 protein: CTSSQAGGSTDTQYF. As DNA, the CDR3 is TGCACCAGCAGCCAAGCGGGCGGGAGCACAGATACGCAGTATTTT.

The V gene is TRBV10-2, the J gene TRBJ2-1; 8 bases line up with TRBD1. CDR3 length equals 13 residues. Losses at the gene ends were 0 bases for V and 13 bases for J; bases not matched to a gene: 5. Germline assignment: CDR1 WSHSY and CDR2 SAAADI. The CDR3 DNA is TGCGCCAGCAGTGAGTCGGGGACAGGCGGACAGTTCTTC. It specifies CASSESGTGGQFF.

The CDR3 DNA sequence: TGTGCCAGCAGCTCCCGACAGGAGTACACTGAAGCTTTCTTT. Its protein is CASSSRQEYTEAFF. This chain uses TRBV3-1 (or the pseudogene TRBV3-2) with TRBJ1-1, with D possibly TRBD1 on 6 matching bases. CDR3 length equals 14 residues. V lost 5 bases and J 3 bases, leaving 13 bases between the germline ends. The V gene's germline CDR1 is LGHDT and CDR2 YNNKEL (reference sequence).

The V gene is TRBV7-9, the J gene TRBJ2-7, with D unresolved. The V end was cut by 7 bases, the J end by 2 bases, with 18 bases between. This CDR3 spans 15 amino acids. Germline CDR1 reads SEHNR; CDR2 reads FQNEAQ (reference sequence). CDR3 amino acids: CASNVAYRGPYEQYF. CDR3 bases: TGTGCCAGCAACGTAGCTTATAGAGGACCCTACGAGCAGTACTTC.

About this clone itself: Other DNA sequences within the sample encode an identical CDR3. The chain has TRBV18 and TRBJ2-5, with D possibly TRBD2 on 6 matching bases. The germline V and J ends were trimmed by 2 bases and 5 bases, with 9 bases remaining between them. From germline, CDR1 is KGHSH and CDR2 LQKENI. There are 13 residues in the CDR3. The CDR3 sequence is CASSPGGGETQYF. In DNA, the CDR3 is TGTGCCAGCTCACCAGGGGGAGGCGAGACCCAGTACTTC.

The chain links TRBV6-5 to TRBJ1-1; tentatively, D is TRBD1 (6 bases). Germline V gene sequence: CDR1 MNHEY, CDR2 SVGAGI. There are 14 residues in the CDR3. Between the trimmed V and J ends, which lost 2 bases and 5 bases, there was a span of 12 bases. The CDR3 nucleotides read TGTGCCAGCAGTTACAGGCAGGGGAGTACTGAAGCTTTCTTT. It yields the protein CASSYRQGSTEAFF.

This clone has a single count. The chain couples TRBV28 to TRBJ2-3; unclear D gene. CDR1 is MDHEN, CDR2 SYDVKM, per germline. The CDR3 has 15 residues. Trimming stripped 4 bases from V and 0 bases from J, with 11 bases between. CDR3 nucleotide sequence: TGTGCCAGCAGTTGGCAGGCCACGAGCACAGATACGCAGTATTTT. Its protein product is CASSWQATSTDTQYF.

The chain couples TRBV28 to TRBJ2-7, with 9 bases matching TRBD1. The V gene end was trimmed by 4 bases and the J gene end by 2 bases; junction bases not matched to a gene: 6. CDR1 is MDHEN and CDR2 is SYDVKM in the germline V gene. This CDR3 spans 15 amino acids. The CDR3 loop is CASSSGTGFTYEQYF. In DNA form, the CDR3 reads TGTGCCAGCAGTTCAGGGACAGGGTTCACCTACGAGCAGTACTTC. The whole variable domain, filled in from reference TRBV28 and TRBJ2-7, reads DVKVTQSSRYLVKRTGEKVFLECVQDMDHENMFWYRQDPGLGLRLIYFSYDVKMKEKGDIPEGYSVSREKKERFSLILESASTNQTSMYLCASSSGTGFTYEQYFGPGTRLTVT.

This clone was recorded only once. The rearrangement uses TRBV6-4 and TRBJ2-1; no reliable D call. The CDR3 totals 13 residues. Trimming stripped 2 bases from V and 6 bases from J, with 8 bases between. The germline CDR1 and CDR2 sequences are MRHNA and SNTAGT. The CDR3 here is CASSDGPANEQFF. CDR3 coding DNA: TGTGCCAGCAGTGACGGGCCAGCCAATGAGCAGTTCTTC.

The genes are TRBV7-2 and TRBJ1-2, with D possibly TRBD1 on 6 matching bases. This CDR3 region has 12 residues. Germline assignment: CDR1 SGHTA and CDR2 FQGNSA. V lost 5 bases, J lost 4 bases, and 8 bases lay in between. The CDR3 bases are TGTGCCAGCAGCGAGACAGGCTATGGCTACACCTTC. Amino acid sequence: CASSETGYGYTF.

The chain has TRBV7-2 and TRBJ1-5, with a tentative D call TRBD1 (5 bases). Looked up from germline, CDR1 is SGHTA and CDR2 is FQGNSA. This CDR3 spans 14 amino acids. The germline V and J ends were trimmed by 2 bases and 6 bases, with 11 bases remaining between them. The CDR3 here is CASSLSGAGQPQHF. The CDR3 DNA sequence: TGTGCCAGCAGCTTAAGCGGGGCAGGTCAGCCCCAGCATTTT.

Comments on this clone: The identical CDR3 is also encoded by other nucleotide sequences in the sample. The V gene is TRBV2, the J gene TRBJ2-5; D unresolved. The germline V and J ends were trimmed by 6 bases and 2 bases, with 4 bases remaining between them. Germline V gives CDR1 SNHLY, CDR2 FYNNEI. The CDR3 is made up of 11 amino acids. The CDR3 DNA is TGTGCCAGCAGACTACAAGAGACCCAGTACTTC. Protein: CASRLQETQYF. The variable domain in full, completed from reference TRBV2 and TRBJ2-5, reads EPEVTQTPSHQVTQMGQEVILRCVPISNHLYFYWYRQILGQKVEFLVSFYNNEISEKSEIFDDQFSVERPDGSNFTLKIRSTKLEDSAMYFCASRLQETQYFGPGTRLLVL.

Of note for this clone: Other DNA sequences in this sample translate to the same CDR3. The chain couples TRBV5-1 to TRBJ2-1; the match to TRBD2 covers 7 bases. V gave up 0 bases and J gave up 0 bases; unmatched junction bases: 0. This CDR3 is 15 amino acids long. Germline lookup yields CDR1 SGHRS and CDR2 YFSETQ. CDR3 bases: TGCGCCAGCAGCTTGGGCGGGAGCTCCTACAATGAGCAGTTCTTC. It translates to CASSLGGSSYNEQFF. The variable domain in full, completed from reference TRBV5-1 and TRBJ2-1, reads KAGVTQTPRYLIKTRGQQVTLSCSPISGHRSVSWYQQTPGQGLQFLFEYFSETQRNKGNFPGRFSGRQFSNSRSEMNVSTLELGDSALYLCASSLGGSSYNEQFFGPGTRLTVL.

The chain recombines TRBV18 with TRBJ1-4, with D unresolved. Trimming removed 3 bases at V and 0 bases at J, with 5 bases between. The CDR3 runs to 14 residues. Germline V gene lookup returns CDR1 KGHSH and CDR2 LQKENI. The CDR3 loop reads CASSPFATNEKLFF. Written as DNA, the CDR3 is TGTGCCAGCTCACCTTTTGCAACTAATGAAAAACTGTTTTTT.

The rearrangement links TRBV5-6 to TRBJ1-2; 9 nucleotides match TRBD1. CDR3 length equals 12 residues. V gave up 4 bases and J gave up 6 bases; unmatched junction bases: 1. CDR1 is SGHDT and CDR2 is YYEEEE in the germline V gene. The CDR3: CASSRTGDGYTF. The CDR3 coding sequence is TGTGCCAGCAGCAGGACAGGGGATGGCTACACCTTC.

This clone was counted a single time. This rearrangement joins TRBV13 to TRBJ2-6; D remains unclear. Germline V gives CDR1 PRHDT, CDR2 FYEKMQ (reference sequence). V was pared by 0 bases and J by 0 bases, with 3 bases between. This CDR3 contains 15 residues. CDR3 in DNA: TGTGCCAGCAGCTTAGGAGGCTCTGGGGCCAACGTCCTGACTTTC. The encoded protein is CASSLGGSGANVLTF.

The rearrangement links TRBV6-1 to TRBJ2-7; TRBD2 matches at 8 bases. CDR1 is MNHNS, CDR2 SASEGT, per germline. V lost 3 bases and J lost 2; bases outside the gene matches: 6. CDR3 length equals 15 residues. The CDR3 protein is CASSEISGTAYEQYF. DNA of the CDR3: TGTGCCAGCAGTGAGATTAGCGGGACCGCCTACGAGCAGTACTTC.

The chain couples TRBV19 to TRBJ2-3, with TRBD2 matching over 8 bases. This CDR3 has 15 residues. From germline, CDR1 is LNHDA and CDR2 SQIVND (reference sequence). With 6 bases clipped from V and 0 bases from J, the junction kept 5 bases outside the gene matches. The CDR3 loop reads CASRPTSASTDTQYF. In nucleotides, the CDR3 is TGTGCCAGTAGGCCGACTAGCGCAAGCACAGATACGCAGTATTTT.

The J gene is TRBJ2-3, the V gene TRBV7-2; D perhaps matches TRBD1 (6 bases). V shed 1 base and J shed 4 bases, with 12 bases lying between them. Germline lookup yields CDR1 SGHTA and CDR2 FQGNSA. The CDR3 spans 15 residues. The CDR3 loop is CASSLVGARPDTQYF. In DNA form, the CDR3 reads TGTGCCAGCAGCTTAGTGGGGGCTAGGCCAGATACGCAGTATTTT.

The genes are TRBV12-3 or TRBV12-4 and TRBJ2-5; 8 nucleotides agree with TRBD1. Germline trimming cut 5 bases from V and 5 bases from J; bases unmatched to any gene: 4. The CDR3 sequence is 13 residues long. In DNA form, the CDR3 reads TGTGCCAGCAGTCGGACAGGGTCGGAGACCCAGTACTTC. It specifies CASSRTGSETQYF.